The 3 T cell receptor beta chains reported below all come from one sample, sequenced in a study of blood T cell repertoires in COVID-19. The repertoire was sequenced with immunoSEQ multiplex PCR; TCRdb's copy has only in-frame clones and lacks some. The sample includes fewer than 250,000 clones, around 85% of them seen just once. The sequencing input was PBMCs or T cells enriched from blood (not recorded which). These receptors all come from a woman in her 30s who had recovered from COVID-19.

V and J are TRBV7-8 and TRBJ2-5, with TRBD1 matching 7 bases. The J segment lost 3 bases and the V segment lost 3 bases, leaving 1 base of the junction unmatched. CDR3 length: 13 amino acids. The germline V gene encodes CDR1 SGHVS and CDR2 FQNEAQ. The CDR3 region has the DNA TGTGCCAGCAGCTTTACAGGGGAAGAGACCCAGTACTTC. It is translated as CASSFTGEETQYF.

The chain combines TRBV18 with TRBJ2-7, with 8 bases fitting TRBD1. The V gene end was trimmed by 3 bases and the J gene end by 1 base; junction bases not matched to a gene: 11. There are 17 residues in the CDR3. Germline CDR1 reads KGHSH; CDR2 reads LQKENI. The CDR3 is CASSPETGALFSYEQYF. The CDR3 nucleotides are TGTGCCAGCTCACCGGAGACAGGGGCCCTCTTTTCCTACGAGCAGTACTTC.

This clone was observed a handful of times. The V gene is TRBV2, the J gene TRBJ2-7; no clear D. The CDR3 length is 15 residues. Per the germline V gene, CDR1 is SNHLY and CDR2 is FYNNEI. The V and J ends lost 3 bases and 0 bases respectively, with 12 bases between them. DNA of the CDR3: TGTGCCAGCAGTGAGGGCCCTGTCAGCTCCTACGAGCAGTACTTC. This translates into CASSEGPVSSYEQYF.